This T cell receptor beta chain is drawn from a study of blood T cell repertoires in COVID-19. Sequenced by immunoSEQ multiplex PCR; TCRdb stores in-frame clones only, minus some. The sample yields some 490,000 clones, around 85% seen once. CDR1 is SGHNT and CDR2 is YYREEE in the germline V gene (reference sequence). This CDR3 is 15 amino acids long. J was trimmed by 2 bases and V by 4 bases; bases with no gene match: 6. The V gene is TRBV5-4, the J gene TRBJ2-4; TRBD1 aligns across 7 bases. The sample consisted of PBMCs or T cells enriched from blood (not recorded which). This TCR was sampled from a woman between 55 and 75 years old who had recovered from COVID-19. CDR3 DNA sequence: TGTGCCAGCAGCCCGACAGGGAACACCAAAAACATTCAGTACTTC. It codes for CASSPTGNTKNIQYF. Full variable domain (outside the CDR3, taken from reference TRBV5-4 and TRBJ2-4): ETGVTQSPTHLIKTRGQQVTLRCSSQSGHNTVSWYQQALGQGPQFIFQYYREEENGRGNFPPRFSGLQFPNYSSELNVNALELDDSALYLCASSPTGNTKNIQYFGAGTRLSVL.